This entry lists 30 T cell receptor beta chains sequenced from one sample in a study of T cell repertoires in ileal Crohn's disease. Clones were read by immunoSEQ multiplex PCR, and TCRdb kept only the in-frame ones, dropping some. The sample lists 8,500 to 14,000 clones, 65% to 80% occurring once. The sequencing sample was made of ileal tissue. The source of these receptors is an adult with Crohn's disease.

The chain carries TRBV5-4 and TRBJ2-7, with 9 bases that match TRBD1. After removal of 4 bases from V and 0 bases from J, the junction contained 5 bases not matched to a gene. CDR3 length equals 15 residues. The germline V gene encodes CDR1 SGHNT and CDR2 YYREEE (reference sequence). The CDR3 DNA is TGTGCCAGCAGCCCCCCGGGACAGGGCTCCTACGAGCAGTACTTC. Its translation: CASSPPGQGSYEQYF.

This chain links TRBV27 with TRBJ1-1, with D possibly matching TRBD1 (6 bases). The CDR3 sequence is 14 residues long. Germline CDR1 and CDR2: MNHEY and SMNVEV (reference sequence). V lost 10 bases to trimming and J lost 6 bases, with 21 bases between them. The CDR3 nucleotides are TGTGCCACTCGCCCCAGGACAGTTCGATCTGAAGCTTTCTTT. Translated: CATRPRTVRSEAFF.

V is TRBV27 and J is TRBJ1-6; 8 nucleotides agree with TRBD1. The CDR3 length is 19 residues. Germline trimming cut 3 bases from V and 5 bases from J; bases unmatched to any gene: 15. The V gene's germline CDR1 is MNHEY and CDR2 SMNVEV (reference sequence). The CDR3 loop reads CASSLYSGTGPGDNSPLHF. CDR3 sequence (DNA): TGTGCCAGCAGTTTGTATTCGGGGACAGGACCCGGAGATAATTCACCCCTCCACTTT.

Of note for this clone: The junction departs from germline at one end; a sequencing error may be responsible. The sample holds other DNA sequences that translate to the same CDR3. The chain recombines TRBV25-1 with TRBJ1-6, with 11 nucleotides matching TRBD1. This CDR3 is built from 16 residues. CDR1 is MGHDK and CDR2 is SYGVNS in the germline V gene. The CDR3 is CASSRDRGNYNSPLHF. CDR3 DNA sequence: TGTGCCAGCAGTCGGGACAGGGGGAACTATAATTCCCCCCTCCACTTT.

This clone was counted a few times. The J gene is TRBJ2-7, the V gene TRBV9; tentatively, D is TRBD2 (6 bases). The V end lost 3 bases, the J end lost 2 bases, and 15 bases lay between the germline ends. The CDR3 consists of 15 residues. In germline, CDR1 is SGDLS, CDR2 YYNGEE. CDR3 bases: TGTGCCAGCAGCGGCCCACTAGGCGGGGCCTACGAGCAGTACTTC. Translation: CASSGPLGGAYEQYF.

The gene calls are TRBV27 and TRBJ2-2, with D unclear. The CDR3 loop spans 15 amino acids. V was trimmed by 2 bases and J by 0 bases, leaving 7 bases between them. CDR1 and CDR2 from the germline V gene are MNHEY and SMNVEV (reference sequence). Written as DNA, the CDR3 is TGTGCCAGCAGTTTAAGCCTCGCGAACACCGGGGAGCTGTTTTTT. Encoded protein: CASSLSLANTGELFF.

This chain links TRBV7-9 with TRBJ2-5; D gene uncertain. There are 15 residues in the CDR3. Trimming shortened V by 2 bases and J by 3 bases, and 13 bases separated the two germline ends. Germline loops: CDR1 SEHNR, CDR2 FQNEAQ (reference sequence). The CDR3 region has the DNA TGTGCCAGCAGCTTATGGAGTCTCCGAGAAGAGACCCAGTACTTC. Its protein product is CASSLWSLREETQYF.

V usage is TRBV19 and J usage is TRBJ2-3, with TRBD2 identical over 10 bases. CDR1 is LNHDA and CDR2 is SQIVND in the germline V gene (reference sequence). The CDR3 is 16 residues long. Trimming cost V 3 bases and J 4 bases; bases outside gene matches: 7. CDR3 residues: CASSMLSSGGSDTQYF. In DNA form, the CDR3 reads TGTGCCAGTAGTATGTTGTCTAGCGGGGGTTCAGATACGCAGTATTTT.

The V gene is TRBV10-3, the J gene TRBJ2-7; the match to TRBD2 covers 11 bases. CDR1 ENHRY and CDR2 SYGVKD come from the germline V gene. The CDR3 is 16 amino acids. J lost 2 bases, V lost 10 bases, and 13 bases had no gene match. In DNA form, the CDR3 reads TGTGCCACGGCTACTAGGACTAGCGGGTTTACCTACGAGCAGTACTTC. It translates to CATATRTSGFTYEQYF.

V and J are TRBV7-8 and TRBJ1-2; maybe TRBD1 (5 bases). V was cut by 0 bases and J by 11 bases, with 10 bases left in between. CDR1 is SGHVS and CDR2 is FQNEAQ in the germline V gene. The CDR3 is 12 residues long. CDR3 in DNA: TGTGCCAGCAGCTTAGCGACAGCGGGGTACACCTTC. Protein: CASSLATAGYTF.

The CDR3 DNA follows: TGTGCCTACACCGGGGGGGGGCCCACTGAAGCTTTCTTT. It is translated as CAYTGGGPTEAFF. The rearrangement links TRBV25-1 to TRBJ1-1; D may be TRBD1 (6 bases). The CDR3 runs 13 residues. V lost 11 bases and J lost 4, with 17 bases in between. The V gene's germline CDR1 is MGHDK and CDR2 SYGVNS.

The chain links TRBV6-6 to TRBJ1-4; the match to TRBD1 covers 7 bases. The CDR3 spans 15 residues. Trimming at V came to 0 bases and at J to 5 bases, leaving 3 bases not matched to a gene. Germline-derived CDR1 and CDR2 are MNHNY and SVGAGI (reference sequence). As DNA, the CDR3 is TGTGCCAGCAGTTACTCGCGAGGGGGCAATGAAAAACTGTTTTTT. Its protein product is CASSYSRGGNEKLFF.

The chain joins TRBV4-1 to TRBJ1-5; 8 bases map to TRBD1. This CDR3 region has 15 residues. Losses at the gene ends were 1 base for V and 6 bases for J; bases not matched to a gene: 5. Germline V gene lookup returns CDR1 MGHRA and CDR2 YSYEKL. The CDR3 coding sequence is TGCGCCAGCAGCCAAGCAGGGGGCGGGGGTCAGCCCCAGCATTTT. It translates to CASSQAGGGGQPQHF.

The rearrangement joins TRBV18 to TRBJ2-3; 8 bases map to TRBD1. V shed 4 bases and J 4 bases; nucleotides not matched to a gene: 10. Germline lookup yields CDR1 KGHSH and CDR2 LQKENI. The CDR3 contains 16 residues. CDR3 nucleotide sequence: TGTGCCAGCTCACTTTCAGGGGGCCCGTCGGCAGATACGCAGTATTTT. Translation: CASSLSGGPSADTQYF.

Note on this clone: Other nucleotide sequences from this sample produce the same CDR3. The J gene is TRBJ2-7, the V gene TRBV29-1; TRBD1 aligns across 9 bases. This CDR3 has 13 amino acids. The V gene end was trimmed by 2 bases and the J gene end by 2 bases; junction bases not matched to a gene: 1. CDR1 SQVTM and CDR2 ANQGSEA come from the germline V gene. In nucleotides, the CDR3 is TGCAGCGTTGAATGGACAGGGGCCTACGAGCAGTACTTC. Encoded protein: CSVEWTGAYEQYF.

This chain joins TRBV6-5 and TRBJ1-1; 10 nucleotides match TRBD1. This CDR3 contains 14 residues. The trim removed 7 bases at V and 6 bases at J, leaving 8 bases unmatched. Germline V gene sequence: CDR1 MNHEY, CDR2 SVGAGI. DNA of the CDR3: TGTGCCAGCAACATGGACAGGGGGGCGGCTGAAGCTTTCTTT. Translating gives CASNMDRGAAEAFF.

This rearrangement joins TRBV10-2 to TRBJ2-1, with 12 positions matching TRBD2. This CDR3 spans 15 amino acids. V was pared by 9 bases and J by 4 bases, with 7 bases of the junction left unmatched. Germline V CDR1 and CDR2: WSHSY, SAAADI. The CDR3 DNA reads as TGCGCCAGTTCTAGCGGGGGGGCGGGATACAATGAGCAGTTCTTC. Residues: CASSSGGAGYNEQFF.

This rearrangement joins TRBV19 to TRBJ1-2, with D perhaps TRBD1 (5 bases). CDR1 and CDR2 from the germline V gene are LNHDA and SQIVND (reference sequence). The V end lost 9 bases, the J end lost 2 bases, and 16 bases lay between the germline ends. There are 14 residues in the CDR3. In DNA, the CDR3 is TGTGCCAGCTCGTGGGCAGGGCGAAACTATGGCTACACCTTC. This sequence encodes CASSWAGRNYGYTF.

This clone has only one observation. This chain joins TRBV28 and TRBJ1-4; 12 bases map to TRBD1. The CDR3 consists of 16 residues. V lost 6 bases and J lost 8; bases outside the gene matches: 10. CDR1 is MDHEN and CDR2 is SYDVKM in the germline V gene. The CDR3 sequence is CASSFLRGTGGEKLFF. The DNA for the CDR3 is TGTGCCAGCAGCTTCTTGAGGGGGACAGGGGGCGAAAAACTGTTTTTT.

This clone was recorded once. V gene TRBV25-1 combines with J gene TRBJ1-6, with TRBD1 as a possible D gene (6 bases). Looked up from germline, CDR1 is MGHDK and CDR2 is SYGVNS. The CDR3 totals 15 residues. Trimming took off 4 bases at V and 9 bases at J, with 16 bases between the two ends. The CDR3 spells CASSARDTLSSPLHF. CDR3 nucleotide sequence: TGTGCCAGCAGTGCCCGGGACACCCTCTCTTCACCCCTCCACTTT.

This clone appeared a few times. V gene TRBV4-1 combines with J gene TRBJ2-5; D may be TRBD2 (5 bases). Germline V gene sequence: CDR1 MGHRA, CDR2 YSYEKL. Trimming removed 1 base at V and 2 bases at J, with 11 bases between. The CDR3 is 15 amino acids. As DNA, the CDR3 is TGCGCCAGCAGCCAAGGAGGCGGGTATCAAGAGACCCAGTACTTC. Its translation is CASSQGGGYQETQYF.

As for this clone: One junction end disagrees with the germline gene, perhaps due to a read error. The sample has other DNA sequences that encode this CDR3 too. The chain is built from TRBV11-2 and TRBJ2-5; 7 bases fit TRBD1. CDR3 size: 16 residues. The germline CDR1 and CDR2 sequences are SGHAT and FQNNGV. The CDR3 sequence: CASSLGLTGSGETQYF. DNA for the CDR3: TGCGCCAGCAGCTTAGGGTTGACAGGGAGTGGCGAGACCCAGTACTTC.

The genes are TRBV5-1 and TRBJ1-5, with TRBD1 matching over 9 bases. J was trimmed by 5 bases and V by 0 bases; bases with no gene match: 6. CDR1 is SGHRS, CDR2 YFSETQ, per germline. This CDR3 contains 16 residues. Here the CDR3 reads CASSLGTGGLHQPQHF. CDR3 sequence (DNA): TGCGCCAGCAGCTTGGGTACAGGGGGCCTACATCAGCCCCAGCATTTT.

The chain uses TRBV12-5 and TRBJ1-4; D perhaps matches TRBD1 (5 bases). This CDR3 has 14 amino acids. Germline V lookup: CDR1 LGHNT, CDR2 FRNRAP. V dropped 5 bases and J dropped 6 bases, with 13 bases sitting between them. CDR3 nucleotide sequence: TGTGCTAGTGGTGTCGGAGGGGATGATGAAAAACTGTTTTTT. Its translation is CASGVGGDDEKLFF.

The chain joins TRBV5-1 to TRBJ1-1; the match to TRBD1 covers 11 bases. Trimming took 4 bases from V and 2 from J; bases not matched to a gene: 10. The CDR3 extends over 17 amino acids. In germline, CDR1 is SGHRS, CDR2 YFSETQ. CDR3 DNA: TGCGCCAGCAGCGCGGGACCGGGACAGGGGGGTAACACTGAAGCTTTCTTT. Translating gives CASSAGPGQGGNTEAFF.

This clone was counted between two and nine times. The rearrangement links TRBV4-1 to TRBJ1-2, with D perhaps matching TRBD1 (5 bases). This CDR3 is built from 15 residues. V lost 0 bases to trimming and J lost 8 bases, with 16 bases between them. Germline CDR1 is MGHRA and CDR2 is YSYEKL. Here the CDR3 reads CASSQDLGLSAGYTF. The CDR3 bases are TGCGCCAGCAGCCAAGATTTGGGGCTATCCGCCGGCTACACCTTC.

This clone showed up just a few times. The rearrangement links TRBV5-4 to TRBJ1-1; 7 bases fit TRBD1. Per the germline V gene, CDR1 is SGHNT and CDR2 is YYREEE (reference sequence). The J segment lost 0 bases and the V segment lost 2 bases, leaving 1 base of the junction unmatched. CDR3 length: 14 amino acids. CDR3 amino acids: CASSFGTVNTEAFF. CDR3 nucleotide sequence: TGTGCCAGCAGCTTTGGGACAGTGAACACTGAAGCTTTCTTT.

The CDR3 DNA reads as TGCGCCAGCAGCCAAGGGACTAGCGGGGGAGCAGATACGCAGTATTTT. Protein sequence: CASSQGTSGGADTQYF. This chain uses TRBV4-1 with TRBJ2-3, with 13 bases lining up with TRBD2. V shed 1 base and J 4 bases; nucleotides not matched to a gene: 2. The CDR3 length is 16 residues. Germline-derived CDR1 and CDR2 are MGHRA and YSYEKL.

The chain recombines TRBV9 with TRBJ2-3; D may be TRBD2 (6 bases). V was cut by 3 bases and J by 7 bases, with 15 bases left in between. Germline assignment: CDR1 SGDLS and CDR2 YYNGEE. This CDR3 comprises 14 residues. The CDR3 nucleotides read TGTGCCAGCAGCGCGGGACTTCCGCCGTATACGCAGTATTTT. Translation: CASSAGLPPYTQYF.

The rearrangement joins TRBV7-6 to TRBJ1-1; no definite D call. The CDR3 extends over 14 amino acids. The V gene's germline CDR1 is SGHVS and CDR2 FNYEAQ. V was pared by 2 bases and J by 1 base, with 8 bases between. The CDR3 DNA is TGTGCCAGCAGCTTATCCAACGGGAACACTGAAGCTTTCTTT. Residues: CASSLSNGNTEAFF.